This T cell receptor (beta chain) was captured in a study of control samples from healthy donors and cancer patients. Here immunoSEQ multiplex PCR was the method, and the copy in TCRdb shows in-frame clones only, minus some. In the table there are tens of thousands of clones, 85% of which are singletons. V lost 1 base to trimming and J lost 4 bases, with 7 bases between them. The CDR3 sequence is 13 residues long. The germline gives CDR1 LNHNV, CDR2 YYDKDF (reference sequence). The TCR sequence derives from a man aged 25 to 45 in good health. The chain recombines TRBV15 with TRBJ1-2; no clear D. The sequenced sample consisted of blood. Here the CDR3 reads CATSRGDFYGYTF. The CDR3 coding sequence is TGTGCCACCAGCAGAGGAGATTTCTATGGCTACACCTTC.